The next 4 T cell receptor beta chains were all read from a single sample in a study of T cells after yellow fever vaccination. TCRdb analysed the 5' RACE reads with MiXCR anew, one entry per CDR3 protein. The sample has about 180,000 distinct CDR3 sequences, about 6.2% seen once. The sample consisted of CD4+ T cells sorted from PBMCs, taken on the day of the first yellow fever vaccination. The receptors derive from a man in his late teens or twenties who received the YFV17D yellow fever vaccine.

There are many counts of this clonotype. The rearrangement links TRBV4-2 to TRBJ1-5, with TRBD1 matching over 12 bases. Losses at the gene ends were 1 base for V and 7 bases for J; bases not matched to a gene: 5. Germline values: CDR1 LGHNA, CDR2 YNFKEQ. The CDR3 loop spans 16 amino acids. CDR3 nucleotides: TGTGCCAGCAGCCAAGGGGACAGGGGGCCCAACCAGCCCCAGCATTTT. Amino acid sequence: CASSQGDRGPNQPQHF.

Ten or more counts support this clonotype. The chain employs TRBV4-2 and TRBJ2-3, with D possibly matching TRBD2 (5 bases). Trimming took 1 base from V and 6 from J, leaving 11 bases between them. The CDR3 has 14 amino acids. Germline-derived CDR1 and CDR2 are LGHNA and YNFKEQ. CDR3 sequence: CASSQVVPGDTQYF. The CDR3 coding sequence is TGTGCCAGCAGCCAAGTTGTCCCGGGGGATACGCAGTATTTT.

The table lists this clonotype with a few counts. The V call is TRBV6-2 or TRBV6-3, the J call TRBJ2-5, with 11 bases fitting TRBD2. Germline V gene lookup returns CDR1 MNHEY and CDR2 SVGEGT. J gave up 5 bases and V 7 bases, and 9 bases lay outside the gene matches. The CDR3 has 15 amino acids. The DNA for the CDR3 is TGTGCCAGCACCCGAACTAGCGGGGGAGGTGAGACCCAGTACTTC. This translates into CASTRTSGGGETQYF.

A remark on this clonotype: Being one base from a much bigger clone, this may be a read error. V gene TRBV6-2 or TRBV6-3 combines with J gene TRBJ1-2, with TRBD1 identical over 8 bases. Germline V gene sequence: CDR1 MNHEY, CDR2 SVGEGT. The length of the CDR3 is 13 residues. As DNA, the CDR3 is TGTGCCACGACAGGGGTGACTAACTATGGCTACATCTTC. Translated: CATTGVTNYGYIF.